This is a list of T cell receptor beta chains from one sample in a study of PD-1 blockade in classical Hodgkin lymphoma. This table comes from immunoSEQ multiplex PCR, and its TCRdb copy is limited to in-frame clones, with some not included. The data show roughly 150,000 clones, nearly 80% seen once. The source material was peripheral blood mononuclear cells (PBMCs), sampled before the second cycle of nivolumab. These receptors came from a human donor with classical Hodgkin lymphoma. Both conserved end residues are part of each CDR3. Each record gives: clone size, CDR3 length, J gene, D gene, V gene, CDR3 protein, CDR3 DNA. A D gene is named only where the DNA matches it firmly. Size is stated for part of the rows, as once, few or many counts, or as a class when the clone is expanded.

clone size: -; CDR3 length: 14; J gene: TRBJ1-1; D gene: -; V gene: TRBV5-7; CDR3 protein: CASSLAHWNTEAFF; CDR3 DNA: TGTGCCAGCAGCTTGGCACACTGGAACACTGAAGCTTTCTTT
clone size: -; CDR3 length: 13; J gene: TRBJ1-1; D gene: -; V gene: TRBV18; CDR3 protein: CASSPRGNTEAFF; CDR3 DNA: TGTGCCAGCTCACCAAGGGGGAACACTGAAGCTTTCTTT
clone size: few; CDR3 length: 18; J gene: TRBJ2-2; D gene: TRBD1; V gene: TRBV2; CDR3 protein: CASSDLTGQGINTGELFF; CDR3 DNA: TGTGCCAGCAGTGACCTCACGGGACAGGGGATTAACACCGGGGAGCTGTTTTTT
clone size: -; CDR3 length: 12; J gene: TRBJ1-2; D gene: -; V gene: TRBV28; CDR3 protein: CASSLQAYGYTF; CDR3 DNA: TGTGCCAGCAGTTTGCAGGCCTATGGCTACACCTTC
clone size: -; CDR3 length: 19; J gene: TRBJ2-1; D gene: TRBD2; V gene: TRBV11-2; CDR3 protein: CASSSGLAGGPDSYNEQFF; CDR3 DNA: TGTGCCAGCAGCTCCGGACTAGCGGGGGGGCCAGACTCCTACAATGAGCAGTTCTTC
clone size: -; CDR3 length: 15; J gene: TRBJ2-7; D gene: -; V gene: TRBV5-1; CDR3 protein: CASSLALGPSYEQYF; CDR3 DNA: TGCGCCAGCAGCTTGGCCTTGGGGCCTTCCTACGAGCAGTACTTC
clone size: -; CDR3 length: 14; J gene: TRBJ2-3; D gene: TRBD2; V gene: TRBV4-2; CDR3 protein: CASSLAGGTDTQYF; CDR3 DNA: TGTGCCAGCAGCCTCGCGGGGGGCACAGATACGCAGTATTTT
clone size: -; CDR3 length: 14; J gene: TRBJ1-2; D gene: -; V gene: TRBV5-1; CDR3 protein: CASSLAIANYGYTF; CDR3 DNA: TGCGCCAGCAGCTTGGCGATAGCTAACTATGGCTACACCTTC
clone size: -; CDR3 length: 14; J gene: TRBJ2-7; D gene: TRBD2; V gene: TRBV10-3; CDR3 protein: CASSYSAGAGEQYF; CDR3 DNA: TGTGCCAGCAGTTACTCTGCGGGAGCGGGGGAGCAGTACTTC
clone size: -; CDR3 length: 12; J gene: TRBJ1-5; D gene: -; V gene: TRBV6-6; CDR3 protein: CASSYSGQPQHF; CDR3 DNA: TGTGCCAGCAGTTACTCCGGCCAGCCCCAGCATTTT
clone size: -; CDR3 length: 15; J gene: TRBJ2-3; D gene: -; V gene: TRBV7-7; CDR3 protein: CASSPRGSSTDTQYF; CDR3 DNA: TGTGCTAGCAGCCCCCGCGGAAGTAGCACAGATACGCAGTATTTT
clone size: -; CDR3 length: 14; J gene: TRBJ2-3; D gene: -; V gene: TRBV19; CDR3 protein: CATQIVQGPDTQYF; CDR3 DNA: TGTGCCACGCAGATAGTCCAGGGGCCAGATACGCAGTATTTT
clone size: many; CDR3 length: 15; J gene: TRBJ1-5; D gene: -; V gene: TRBV27; CDR3 protein: CASSLRVSASQPQHF; CDR3 DNA: TGTGCCAGCAGTTTGAGGGTGAGCGCATCCCAGCCCCAGCATTTT
clone size: -; CDR3 length: 17; J gene: TRBJ1-5; D gene: -; V gene: TRBV28; CDR3 protein: CASSLRGTVAGNQPQHF; CDR3 DNA: TGTGCCAGCAGTTTAAGGGGGACCGTGGCGGGCAATCAGCCCCAGCATTTT
clone size: -; CDR3 length: 14; J gene: TRBJ2-4; D gene: TRBD1; V gene: TRBV28; CDR3 protein: CASRYDRGADIQYF; CDR3 DNA: TGTGCCAGCAGATACGACAGGGGCGCGGACATTCAGTACTTC
clone size: -; CDR3 length: 15; J gene: TRBJ2-7; D gene: -; V gene: TRBV10-3; CDR3 protein: CAISEPTGGTYEQYF; CDR3 DNA: TGTGCCATCAGTGAGCCGACAGGTGGGACCTACGAGCAGTACTTC
clone size: -; CDR3 length: 13; J gene: TRBJ2-7; D gene: -; V gene: TRBV28; CDR3 protein: CASSLGGRYEQYF; CDR3 DNA: TGTGCCAGCAGTCTAGGGGGGAGGTACGAGCAGTACTTC
clone size: -; CDR3 length: 12; J gene: TRBJ2-5; D gene: -; V gene: TRBV2; CDR3 protein: CASREYQETQYF; CDR3 DNA: TGTGCCAGCAGGGAGTACCAAGAGACCCAGTACTTC
clone size: once; CDR3 length: 18; J gene: TRBJ2-5; D gene: TRBD2; V gene: TRBV9; CDR3 protein: CASSASGTSGWGKETQYF; CDR3 DNA: TGTGCCAGCAGCGCCTCAGGGACTAGCGGGTGGGGGAAAGAGACCCAGTACTTC
clone size: -; CDR3 length: 15; J gene: TRBJ2-7; D gene: TRBD2; V gene: TRBV4-2; CDR3 protein: CASSQEGLNDYEQYF; CDR3 DNA: TGTGCCAGCAGCCAAGAGGGACTAAACGATTACGAGCAGTACTTC
clone size: -; CDR3 length: 13; J gene: TRBJ2-2; D gene: -; V gene: TRBV7-9; CDR3 protein: CASSLMRVGELFF; CDR3 DNA: TGTGCCAGCAGCTTGATGCGGGTCGGGGAGCTGTTTTTT
clone size: -; CDR3 length: 15; J gene: TRBJ2-3; D gene: -; V gene: TRBV28; CDR3 protein: CASSPGRASTDTQYF; CDR3 DNA: TGTGCCAGCAGTCCCGGACGGGCCAGCACAGATACGCAGTATTTT
clone size: -; CDR3 length: 15; J gene: TRBJ2-5; D gene: TRBD1; V gene: TRBV5-1; CDR3 protein: CASSWDRAGKETQYF; CDR3 DNA: TGCGCCAGCAGCTGGGACAGGGCGGGGAAGGAGACCCAGTACTTC
clone size: -; CDR3 length: 15; J gene: TRBJ1-4; D gene: TRBD1; V gene: TRBV5-1; CDR3 protein: CASSLMGQGVEKLFF; CDR3 DNA: TGCGCCAGCAGCTTGATGGGACAGGGGGTTGAAAAACTGTTTTTT
clone size: -; CDR3 length: 16; J gene: TRBJ2-6; D gene: -; V gene: TRBV28; CDR3 protein: CASISHQGSGANVLTF; CDR3 DNA: TGTGCCAGCATCTCTCATCAGGGATCCGGGGCCAACGTCCTGACTTTC